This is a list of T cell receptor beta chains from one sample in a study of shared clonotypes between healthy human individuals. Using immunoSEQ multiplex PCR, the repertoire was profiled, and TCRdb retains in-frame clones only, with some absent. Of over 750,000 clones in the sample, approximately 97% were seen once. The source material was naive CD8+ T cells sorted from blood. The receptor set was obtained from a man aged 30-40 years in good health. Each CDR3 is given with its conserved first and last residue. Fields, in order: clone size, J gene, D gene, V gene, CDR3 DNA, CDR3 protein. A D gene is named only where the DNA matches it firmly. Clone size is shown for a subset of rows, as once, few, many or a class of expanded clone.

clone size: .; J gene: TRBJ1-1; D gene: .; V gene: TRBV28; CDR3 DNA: TGTGCCAGCAGTTTAATGGTCCAGGGCACTGAAGCTTTCTTT; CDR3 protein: CASSLMVQGTEAFF
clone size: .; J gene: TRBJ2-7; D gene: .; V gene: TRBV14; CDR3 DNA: TGTGCCAGCAGCTATCCCGGGACTCCATCCGAGCAGTACTTC; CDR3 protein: CASSYPGTPSEQYF
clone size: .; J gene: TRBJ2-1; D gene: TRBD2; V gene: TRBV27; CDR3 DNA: TGTGCCAGCAGTTTCCCGGGGACTACCTACAATGAGCAGTTCTTC; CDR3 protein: CASSFPGTTYNEQFF
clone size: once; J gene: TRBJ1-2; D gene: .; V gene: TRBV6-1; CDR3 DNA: TGTGCCAGCATAGAATGGTGGGAAAACTATGGCTACACCTTC; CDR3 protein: CASIEWWENYGYTF
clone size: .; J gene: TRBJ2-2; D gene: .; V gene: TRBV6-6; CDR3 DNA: TGTGCCAGCTCCCACGTGGGTACCGGGGAGCTGTTTTTT; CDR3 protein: CASSHVGTGELFF
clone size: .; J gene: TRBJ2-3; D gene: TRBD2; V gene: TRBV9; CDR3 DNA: TGTGCCAGCAGCCCCGTAGCGGGAGGCCCCCAGGATACGCAGTATTTT; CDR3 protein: CASSPVAGGPQDTQYF
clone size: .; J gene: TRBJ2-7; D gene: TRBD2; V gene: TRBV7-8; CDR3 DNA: TGTGCCAGCAGCACCTGGACAGTAGGTCGGACTAGCGGGGTCCCAGAGACCTACGAGCAGTACTTC; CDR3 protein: CASSTWTVGRTSGVPETYEQYF
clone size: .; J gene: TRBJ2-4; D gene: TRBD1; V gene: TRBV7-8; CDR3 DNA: TGTGCCAGCAGCTTCCGGGACAGGGAGAACATTCAGTACTTC; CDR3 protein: CASSFRDRENIQYF
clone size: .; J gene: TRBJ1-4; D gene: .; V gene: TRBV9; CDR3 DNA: TGTGCCAGCAGCCCTTCCGACGGAGCCCTTCTAGAAAAACTGTTTTTT; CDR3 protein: CASSPSDGALLEKLFF
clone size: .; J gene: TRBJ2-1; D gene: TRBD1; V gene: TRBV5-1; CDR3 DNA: TGCGCCAGCAGCTTGAGTTTCGGACAGGGGGCTTCTGAGCAGTTCTTC; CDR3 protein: CASSLSFGQGASEQFF
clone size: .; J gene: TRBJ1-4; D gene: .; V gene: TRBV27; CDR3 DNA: TGTGCCAGCAGTATGGACAGTGAAAAACTGTTTTTT; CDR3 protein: CASSMDSEKLFF
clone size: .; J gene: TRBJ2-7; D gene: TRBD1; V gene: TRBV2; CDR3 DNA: TGTGCCAGCACTGGGGGGACAGGGGCCTACGAGCAGTACTTC; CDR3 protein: CASTGGTGAYEQYF
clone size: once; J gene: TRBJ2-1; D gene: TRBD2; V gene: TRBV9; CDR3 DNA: TGTGCCAGCAGCGCGGGAACGGGAGGATCCTACAATGAGCAGTTCTTC; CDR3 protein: CASSAGTGGSYNEQFF
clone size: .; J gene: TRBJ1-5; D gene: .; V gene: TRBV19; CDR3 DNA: TGTGCCAGTATCCCTACCCCAGGGGATCAGCCCCAGCATTTT; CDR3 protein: CASIPTPGDQPQHF
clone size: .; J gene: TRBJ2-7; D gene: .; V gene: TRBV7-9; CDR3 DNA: TGTGCCAGCAGCTCTTCGGGGAGTGACACCTTCTACGAGCAGTACTTC; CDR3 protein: CASSSSGSDTFYEQYF
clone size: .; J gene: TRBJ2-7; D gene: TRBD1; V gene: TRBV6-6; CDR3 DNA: TGTGCCAGCAGTTACCCGGGACAGACCTACGAGCAGTACTTC; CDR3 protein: CASSYPGQTYEQYF
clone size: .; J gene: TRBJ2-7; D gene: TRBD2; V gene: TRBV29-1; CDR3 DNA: TGCAGCGTTGTATTGACTAGCGGCTACGAGCAGTACTTC; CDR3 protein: CSVVLTSGYEQYF
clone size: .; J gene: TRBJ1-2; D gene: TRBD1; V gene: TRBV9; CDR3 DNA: TGTGCCAGCAGCGTAGACGGTAGGGGGCTGTGGTATGGCTACACCTTC; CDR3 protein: CASSVDGRGLWYGYTF
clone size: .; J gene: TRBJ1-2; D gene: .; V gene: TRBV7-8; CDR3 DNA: TGTGCCAGCAGCTTATGGGACGCCACACAGGTCTATGGCTACACCTTC; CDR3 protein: CASSLWDATQVYGYTF
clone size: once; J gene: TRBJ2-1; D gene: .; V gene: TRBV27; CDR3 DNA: TGTGCCAGCAGTTTGCTGAGCTCCTACAATGAGCAGTTCTTC; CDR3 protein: CASSLLSSYNEQFF
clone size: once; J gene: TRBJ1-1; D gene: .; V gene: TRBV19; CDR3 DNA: TGTGCCAGTATTAGGATCGGCGACATGAACACTGAAGCTTTCTTT; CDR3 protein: CASIRIGDMNTEAFF
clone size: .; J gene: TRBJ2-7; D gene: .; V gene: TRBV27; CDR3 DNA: TGTGCCAGCAGTGCAGGGCCCGGGGCCTACGAGCAGTACTTC; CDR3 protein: CASSAGPGAYEQYF
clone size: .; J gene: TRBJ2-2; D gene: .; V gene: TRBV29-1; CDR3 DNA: TGCAGCGTTGAAAAGGATGAGGGGAACACCGGGGAGCTGTTTTTT; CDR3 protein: CSVEKDEGNTGELFF
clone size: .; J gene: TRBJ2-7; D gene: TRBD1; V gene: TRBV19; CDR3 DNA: TGTGCCAGTAGTGCAGGGACAGGAAAAGGGAAGTACTTC; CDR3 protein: CASSAGTGKGKYF
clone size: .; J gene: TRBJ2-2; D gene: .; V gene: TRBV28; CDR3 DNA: TGTGCCAGCAGTTTCCCGGATCGGAACACCGGGGAGCTGTTTTTT; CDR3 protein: CASSFPDRNTGELFF
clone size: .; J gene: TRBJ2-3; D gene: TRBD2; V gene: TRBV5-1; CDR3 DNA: TGCGCCAGCAGACCGGGACTAGAGGTCGCAGATACGCAGTATTTT; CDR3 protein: CASRPGLEVADTQYF
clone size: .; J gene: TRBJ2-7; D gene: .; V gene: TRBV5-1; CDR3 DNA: TGCGCCAGCAGCTCCGGGACCTACGAGCAGTACTTC; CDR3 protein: CASSSGTYEQYF
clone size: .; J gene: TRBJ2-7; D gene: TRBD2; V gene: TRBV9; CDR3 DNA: TGTGCCAGCAGCCCCGGGACTAACTACGAGCAGTACTTC; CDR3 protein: CASSPGTNYEQYF
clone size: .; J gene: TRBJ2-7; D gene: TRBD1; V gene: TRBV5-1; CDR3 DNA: TGCGCCAGCAGCTCCCAGGGGGCAGTCGACGAGCAGTACTTC; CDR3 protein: CASSSQGAVDEQYF
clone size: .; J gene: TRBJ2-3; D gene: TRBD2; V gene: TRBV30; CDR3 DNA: TGTGCCTGGAACCCGGGACTAGCGGGAGGGGCGGATACGCAGTATTTT; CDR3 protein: CAWNPGLAGGADTQYF
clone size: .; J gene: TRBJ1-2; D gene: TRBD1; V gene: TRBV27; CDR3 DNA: TGTGCCAGCAGTAGGAACAGGGGAAGGGACTATGGCTACACCTTC; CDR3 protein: CASSRNRGRDYGYTF
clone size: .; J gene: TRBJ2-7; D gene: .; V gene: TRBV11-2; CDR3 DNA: TGTGCCAGCAGCTTAGCTTGGGGGGACGGGACCTACGAGCAGTACTTC; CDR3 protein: CASSLAWGDGTYEQYF
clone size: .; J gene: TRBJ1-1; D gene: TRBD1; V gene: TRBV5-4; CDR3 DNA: TGTGCCAGCAGTCTGGCGACAGGGACTGAAGCTTTCTTT; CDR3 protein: CASSLATGTEAFF
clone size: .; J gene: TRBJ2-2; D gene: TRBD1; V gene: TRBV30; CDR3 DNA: TGTGCCTGGAGTGAGATAGGGACAGGGTACGGGGAGCTGTTTTTT; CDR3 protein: CAWSEIGTGYGELFF
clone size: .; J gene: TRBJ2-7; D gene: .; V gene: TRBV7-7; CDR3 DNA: TGTGCTAGCAGCTTGGAATCCACCTACGAGCAGTACTTC; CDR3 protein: CASSLESTYEQYF
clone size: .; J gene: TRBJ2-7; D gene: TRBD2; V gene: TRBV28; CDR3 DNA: TGTGCCAGCAGTATGGTCTCTAGCGGGAGAGGGATGGGCGAGCAGTACTTC; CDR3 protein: CASSMVSSGRGMGEQYF
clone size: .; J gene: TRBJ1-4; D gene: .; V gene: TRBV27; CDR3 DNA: TGTGCCAGCAGTTTTGGCTGGACGGTCGCAACTAATGAAAAACTGTTTTTT; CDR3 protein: CASSFGWTVATNEKLFF
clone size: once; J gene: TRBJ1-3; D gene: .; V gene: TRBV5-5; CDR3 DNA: TGTGCCAGCAGCCCCTGGGGAAACACCATATATTTT; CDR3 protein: CASSPWGNTIYF
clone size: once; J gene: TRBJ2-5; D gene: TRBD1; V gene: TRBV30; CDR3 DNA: TGTGCCTGGAGTGTAAAGGACAGGAGCCAAGAGACCCAGTACTTC; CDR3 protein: CAWSVKDRSQETQYF
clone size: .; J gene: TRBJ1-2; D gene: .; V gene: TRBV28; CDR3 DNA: TGTGCCAGCAGTTTATACCAGACAATTCAGCATGGCTACACCTTC; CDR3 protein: CASSLYQTIQHGYTF
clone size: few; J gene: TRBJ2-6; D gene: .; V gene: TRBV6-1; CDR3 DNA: TGTGCCAGCAAGCGCGGCTCTGGGGCCAACGTCCTGACTTTC; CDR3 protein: CASKRGSGANVLTF
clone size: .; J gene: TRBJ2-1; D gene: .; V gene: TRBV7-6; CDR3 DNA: TGTGCCAGCAGCTTACTTGACAATGAGCAGTTCTTC; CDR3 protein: CASSLLDNEQFF
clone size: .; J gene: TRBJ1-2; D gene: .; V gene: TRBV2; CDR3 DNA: TGTGCCAGCAGTGATCTAAACCTAAACTATGGCTACACCTTC; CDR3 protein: CASSDLNLNYGYTF
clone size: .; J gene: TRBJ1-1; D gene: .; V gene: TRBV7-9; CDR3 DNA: TGTGCCAGCAGCCTAGAGGACGCTGAAGCTTTCTTT; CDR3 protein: CASSLEDAEAFF
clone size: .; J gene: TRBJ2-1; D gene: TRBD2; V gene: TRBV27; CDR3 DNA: TGTGCCAGCAGTCGACTAGCGGAGAATTATTATGAGCAGTTCTTC; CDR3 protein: CASSRLAENYYEQFF
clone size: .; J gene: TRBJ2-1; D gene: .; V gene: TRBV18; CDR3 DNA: TGTGCCAGCCGGGAAGCGGGCTCCTACAATGAGCAGTTCTTC; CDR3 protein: CASREAGSYNEQFF